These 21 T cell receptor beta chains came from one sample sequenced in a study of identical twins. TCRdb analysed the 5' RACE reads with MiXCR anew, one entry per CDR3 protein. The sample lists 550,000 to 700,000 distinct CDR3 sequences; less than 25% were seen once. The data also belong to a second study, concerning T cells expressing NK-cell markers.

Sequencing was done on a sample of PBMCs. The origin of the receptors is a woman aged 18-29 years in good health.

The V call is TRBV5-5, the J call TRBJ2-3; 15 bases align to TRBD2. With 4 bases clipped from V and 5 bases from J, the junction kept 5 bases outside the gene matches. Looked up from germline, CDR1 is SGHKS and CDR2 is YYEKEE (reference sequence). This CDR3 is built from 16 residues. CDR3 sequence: CASSGGLAGGLDTQYF. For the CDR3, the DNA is TGTGCCAGCAGCGGGGGACTAGCGGGGGGCTTAGATACGCAGTATTTT.

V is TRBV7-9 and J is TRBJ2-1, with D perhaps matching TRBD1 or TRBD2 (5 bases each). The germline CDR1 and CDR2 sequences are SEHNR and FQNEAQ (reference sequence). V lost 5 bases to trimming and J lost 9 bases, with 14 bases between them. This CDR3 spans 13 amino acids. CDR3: CASSLLSGGEQFF. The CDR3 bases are TGTGCCAGCAGCCTCTTATCTGGGGGTGAGCAGTTCTTC.

DNA for the CDR3: TGTGCCAGCAGTTTCCCCACCAATCTGGCCGGGGAGCTGTTTTTT. Its translation: CASSFPTNLAGELFF. The chain couples TRBV28 to TRBJ2-2; the D is unclear. With 3 bases removed from V and 6 bases from J, the gap between germline ends came to 14 bases. The CDR3 runs 15 residues. Looked up from germline, CDR1 is MDHEN and CDR2 is SYDVKM. The full variable domain, rest sourced from reference TRBV28 and TRBJ2-2, is DVKVTQSSRYLVKRTGEKVFLECVQDMDHENMFWYRQDPGLGLRLIYFSYDVKMKEKGDIPEGYSVSREKKERFSLILESASTNQTSMYLCASSFPTNLAGELFFGEGSRLTVL.

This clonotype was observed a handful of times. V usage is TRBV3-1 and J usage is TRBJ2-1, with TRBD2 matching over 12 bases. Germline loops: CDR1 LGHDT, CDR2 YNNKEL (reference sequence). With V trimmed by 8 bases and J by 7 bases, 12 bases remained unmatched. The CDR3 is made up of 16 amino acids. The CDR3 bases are TGTGCCAGCCGGCTAGCGGGAGGGCCCGGCATGAATGAGCAGTTCTTC. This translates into CASRLAGGPGMNEQFF.

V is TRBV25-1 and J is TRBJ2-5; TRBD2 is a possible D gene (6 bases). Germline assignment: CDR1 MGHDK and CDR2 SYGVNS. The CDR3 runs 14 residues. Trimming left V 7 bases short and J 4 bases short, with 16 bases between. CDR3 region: CASNTGGPRETQYF. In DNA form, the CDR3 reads TGTGCCAGCAACACAGGAGGGCCTAGAGAGACCCAGTACTTC. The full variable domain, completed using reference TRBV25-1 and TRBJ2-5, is EADIYQTPRYLVIGTGKKITLECSQTMGHDKMYWYQQDPGMELHLIHYSYGVNSTEKGDLSSESTVSRIRTEHFPLTLESARPSHTSQYLCASNTGGPRETQYFGPGTRLLVL.

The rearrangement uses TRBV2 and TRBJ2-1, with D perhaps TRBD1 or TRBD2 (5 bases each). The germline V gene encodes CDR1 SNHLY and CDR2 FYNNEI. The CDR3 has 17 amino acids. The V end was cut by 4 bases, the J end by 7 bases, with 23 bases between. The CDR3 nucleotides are TGTGCCAGCAGTGCCGGGGCTGATTGGGGTAAAGGGAATGAGCAGTTCTTC. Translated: CASSAGADWGKGNEQFF. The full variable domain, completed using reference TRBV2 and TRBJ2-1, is EPEVTQTPSHQVTQMGQEVILRCVPISNHLYFYWYRQILGQKVEFLVSFYNNEISEKSEIFDDQFSVERPDGSNFTLKIRSTKLEDSAMYFCASSAGADWGKGNEQFFGPGTRLTVL.

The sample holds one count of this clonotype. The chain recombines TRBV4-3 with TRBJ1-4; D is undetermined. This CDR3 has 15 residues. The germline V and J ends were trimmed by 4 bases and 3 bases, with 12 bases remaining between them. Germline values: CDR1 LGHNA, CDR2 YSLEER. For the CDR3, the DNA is TGCGCCAGCAGCCCAAGAAAGGCAGCTAATGAAAAACTGTTTTTT. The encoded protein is CASSPRKAANEKLFF.

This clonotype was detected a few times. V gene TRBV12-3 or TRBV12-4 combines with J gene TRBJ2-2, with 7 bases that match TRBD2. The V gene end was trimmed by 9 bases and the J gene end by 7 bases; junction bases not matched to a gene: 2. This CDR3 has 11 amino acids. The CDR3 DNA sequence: TGTGCCAGTGGCGGGGGCGGGGAGCTGTTTTTT. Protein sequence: CASGGGGELFF.

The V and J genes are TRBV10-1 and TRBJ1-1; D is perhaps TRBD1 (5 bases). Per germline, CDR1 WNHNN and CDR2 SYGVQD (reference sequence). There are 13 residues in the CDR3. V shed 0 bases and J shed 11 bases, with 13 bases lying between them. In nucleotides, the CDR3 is TGCGCCAGCAGTGAGTCAGGAGGGGTGAGTGCTTTCTTT. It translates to CASSESGGVSAFF.

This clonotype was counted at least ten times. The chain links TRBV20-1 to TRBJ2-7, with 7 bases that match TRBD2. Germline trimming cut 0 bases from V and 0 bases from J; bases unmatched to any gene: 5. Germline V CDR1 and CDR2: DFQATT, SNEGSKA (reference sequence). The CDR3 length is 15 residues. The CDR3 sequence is CSARDRRGTSYEQYF. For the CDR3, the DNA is TGCAGTGCTAGAGATCGGCGGGGGACCTCCTACGAGCAGTACTTC.

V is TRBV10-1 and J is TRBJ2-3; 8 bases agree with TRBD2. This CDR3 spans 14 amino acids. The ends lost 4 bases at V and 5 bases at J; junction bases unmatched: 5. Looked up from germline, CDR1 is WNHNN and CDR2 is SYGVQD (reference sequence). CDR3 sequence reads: CASSALADGDTQYF. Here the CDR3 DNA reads TGCGCCAGCAGTGCACTAGCGGATGGAGATACGCAGTATTTT.

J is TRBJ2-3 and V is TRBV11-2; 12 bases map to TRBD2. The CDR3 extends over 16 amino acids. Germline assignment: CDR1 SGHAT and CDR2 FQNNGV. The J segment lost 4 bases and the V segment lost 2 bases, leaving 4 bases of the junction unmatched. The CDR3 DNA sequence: TGTGCCAGCAGCTTATCGCTAGCGGGGGGGCCAGATACGCAGTATTTT. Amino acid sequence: CASSLSLAGGPDTQYF.

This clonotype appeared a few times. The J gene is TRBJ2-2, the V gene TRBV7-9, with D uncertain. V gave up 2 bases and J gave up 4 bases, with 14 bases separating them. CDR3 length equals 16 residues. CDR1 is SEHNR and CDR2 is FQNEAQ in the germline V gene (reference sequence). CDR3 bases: TGTGCCAGCAGCTTAAGGAGCAGGTCCTTCACCGGGGAGCTGTTTTTT. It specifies CASSLRSRSFTGELFF.

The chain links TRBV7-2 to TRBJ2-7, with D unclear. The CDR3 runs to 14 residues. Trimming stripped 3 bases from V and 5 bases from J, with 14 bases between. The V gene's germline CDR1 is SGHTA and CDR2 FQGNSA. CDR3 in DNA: TGTGCCAGCAGCTTTAGACTGGAATACAACGAGCAGTACTTC. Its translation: CASSFRLEYNEQYF.

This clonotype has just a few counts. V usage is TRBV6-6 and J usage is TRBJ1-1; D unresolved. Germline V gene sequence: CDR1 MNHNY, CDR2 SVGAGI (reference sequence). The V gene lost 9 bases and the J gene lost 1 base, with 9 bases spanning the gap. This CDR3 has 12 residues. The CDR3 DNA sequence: TGTGCCAGTGAGTGGGAGAACACTGAAGCTTTCTTT. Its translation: CASEWENTEAFF.

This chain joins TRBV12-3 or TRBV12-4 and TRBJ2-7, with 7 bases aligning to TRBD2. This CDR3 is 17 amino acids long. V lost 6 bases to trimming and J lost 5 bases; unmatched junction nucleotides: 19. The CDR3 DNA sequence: TGTGCCAGCAGCCCCACTCGGGGGGAGCGGGAATCGAACGAGCAGTACTTC. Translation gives CASSPTRGERESNEQYF.

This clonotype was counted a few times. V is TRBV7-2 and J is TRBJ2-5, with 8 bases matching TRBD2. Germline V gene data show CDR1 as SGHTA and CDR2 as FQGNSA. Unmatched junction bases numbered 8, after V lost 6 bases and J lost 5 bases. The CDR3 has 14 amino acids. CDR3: CASSPGGLRETQYF. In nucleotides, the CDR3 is TGTGCCAGCAGTCCGGGGGGGCTACGCGAGACCCAGTACTTC. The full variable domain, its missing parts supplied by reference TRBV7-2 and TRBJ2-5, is GAGVSQSPSNKVTEKGKDVELRCDPISGHTALYWYRQSLGQGLEFLIYFQGNSAPDKSGLPSDRFSAERTGGSVSTLTIQRTQQEDSAVYLCASSPGGLRETQYFGPGTRLLVL.

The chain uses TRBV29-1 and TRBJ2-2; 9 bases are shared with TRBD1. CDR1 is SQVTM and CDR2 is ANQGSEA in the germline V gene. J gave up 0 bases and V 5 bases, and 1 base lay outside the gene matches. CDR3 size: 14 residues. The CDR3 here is CSVRTGANTGELFF. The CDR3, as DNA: TGCAGCGTTCGGACAGGGGCGAACACCGGGGAGCTGTTTTTT.

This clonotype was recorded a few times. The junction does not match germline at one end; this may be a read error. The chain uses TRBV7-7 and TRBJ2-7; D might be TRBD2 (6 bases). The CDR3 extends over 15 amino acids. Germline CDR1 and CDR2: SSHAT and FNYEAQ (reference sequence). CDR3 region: CASSRSSAFGDEQYF. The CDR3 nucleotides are TGTGCTAGCAGCCGTTCTAGCGCCTTCGGCGACGAGCAGTACTTC.

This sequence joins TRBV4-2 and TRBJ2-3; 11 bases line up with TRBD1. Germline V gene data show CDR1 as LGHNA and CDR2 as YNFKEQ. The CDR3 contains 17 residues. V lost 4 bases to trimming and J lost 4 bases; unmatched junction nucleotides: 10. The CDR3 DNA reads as TGTGCCAGCAGCCTTAGACTCCGGGACAGGGGGGCAGATACGCAGTATTTT. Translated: CASSLRLRDRGADTQYF.

The CDR3 sequence: CASSFAGETKFF. The CDR3 DNA follows: TGTGCCAGCAGCTTTGCCGGGGAGACAAAGTTCTTC. V and J are TRBV7-2 and TRBJ2-1; maybe TRBD2 (5 bases). Trimming cost V 3 bases and J 14 bases, with 14 bases left between them. Germline V gene lookup returns CDR1 SGHTA and CDR2 FQGNSA. This CDR3 comprises 12 residues. The full variable domain, with the rest looked up from reference TRBV7-2 and TRBJ2-1, is GAGVSQSPSNKVTEKGKDVELRCDPISGHTALYWYRQSLGQGLEFLIYFQGNSAPDKSGLPSDRFSAERTGGSVSTLTIQRTQQEDSAVYLCASSFAGETKFFGPGTRLTVL.